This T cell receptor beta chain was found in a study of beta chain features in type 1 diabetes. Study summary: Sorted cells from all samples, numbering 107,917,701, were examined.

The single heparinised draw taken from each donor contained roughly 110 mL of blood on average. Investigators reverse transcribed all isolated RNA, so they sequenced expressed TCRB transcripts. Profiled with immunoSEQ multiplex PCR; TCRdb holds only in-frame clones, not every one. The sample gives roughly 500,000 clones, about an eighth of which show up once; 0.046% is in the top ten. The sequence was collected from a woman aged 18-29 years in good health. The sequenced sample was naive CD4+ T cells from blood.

The CDR3 DNA sequence: TGTGCCAGCAGCTTAAGGCCGGGATACGAGCAGTACTTC. Translation: CASSLRPGYEQYF. The chain employs TRBV11-3 and TRBJ2-7, with a possible D match to TRBD2 (5 bases). Germline loops: CDR1 SGHNT, CDR2 YENEEA. The length of the CDR3 is 13 residues. The V end was cut by 2 bases, the J end by 4 bases, with 9 bases between.